These T cell receptor beta chains were read from a single sample in a study of blood T cell repertoires in COVID-19. Libraries were prepared by immunoSEQ multiplex PCR; TCRdb keeps only in-frame clonotypes and omits some of them. The sample has some 120,000 clones, roughly 86% seen once. The sample consisted of peripheral blood. Receptors originate from a man between 40 and 49 years old with acute or convalescent COVID-19. Each CDR3 is given with its conserved first and last residue. Each record gives: V gene, clone size, J gene, D gene, CDR3 protein, CDR3 DNA. A D gene is named only where the DNA matches it firmly. Size is stated for part of the rows, as once, few or many counts, or as a class when the clone is expanded.

>TRBV4-3|.|TRBJ1-4|TRBD1
CASSHSMRTGGAGKLFF
TGCGCCAGCAGCCATTCCATGAGGACAGGGGGCGCGGGGAAACTGTTTTTT
>TRBV4-1|.|TRBJ2-1|.
CASSHPTSFPYNEQFF
TGCGCCAGCAGCCACCCAACTAGTTTTCCCTACAATGAGCAGTTCTTC
>TRBV6-5|.|TRBJ2-1|.
CASSPGGVSYNEQFF
TGTGCCAGCAGCCCCGGAGGGGTTTCCTACAATGAGCAGTTCTTC
>TRBV27|.|TRBJ1-1|TRBD1
CASSLTGVGTEAFF
TGTGCCAGCAGTTTAACAGGGGTTGGGACTGAAGCTTTCTTT
>TRBV4-1|.|TRBJ2-3|.
CASSQERAGAYGLDTQYF
TGCGCCAGCAGCCAAGAGAGGGCCGGAGCCTACGGTCTAGATACGCAGTATTTT
>TRBV7-9|.|TRBJ2-1|TRBD2
CASSLSSGGGYEQFF
TGTGCCAGCAGCTTATCTAGCGGGGGAGGGTATGAGCAGTTCTTC
>TRBV7-3|.|TRBJ1-5|TRBD1
CASSLKQGGNQPQHF
TGTGCCAGCAGCTTGAAACAGGGGGGCAATCAGCCCCAGCATTTT
>TRBV19|few|TRBJ2-2|.
CASSMDGTNTGELFF
TGTGCCAGTAGTATGGACGGGACGAACACCGGGGAGCTGTTTTTT
>TRBV6-2/TRBV6-3|.|TRBJ1-6|.
CASSYDLGRSSPLHF
TGTGCCAGCAGTTACGATCTGGGTCGGAGTTCACCCCTCCACTTT
>TRBV5-6|once|TRBJ2-4|.
CASSATIAKNIQYF
TGTGCCAGCAGCGCAACAATAGCCAAAAACATTCAGTACTTC
>TRBV6-5|.|TRBJ1-1|TRBD1
CASSPGTGSSEAFF
TGTGCCAGCAGTCCCGGGACAGGGAGTTCTGAAGCTTTCTTT
>TRBV19|once|TRBJ1-1|.
CASSIFRDMNTEAFF
TGTGCCAGTAGTATATTTCGGGATATGAACACTGAAGCTTTCTTT
>TRBV6-1|.|TRBJ1-2|.
CASSDHTGYYGYTF
TGTGCCAGCAGTGATCATACAGGATACTATGGCTACACCTTC
>TRBV5-6|.|TRBJ1-4|.
CASSFFRTRSTNEKLFF
TGTGCCAGCAGCTTTTTCCGTACAAGATCAACTAATGAAAAACTGTTTTTT
>TRBV2|.|TRBJ1-4|TRBD1
CASRGTGANEKLFF
TGTGCCAGCAGGGGAACAGGGGCGAATGAAAAACTGTTTTTT
>TRBV11-3|.|TRBJ2-5|TRBD1
CASSLAVLRDRGPETQYF
TGTGCCAGCAGCTTAGCCGTCCTCCGGGACAGGGGTCCAGAGACCCAGTACTTC
>TRBV7-8|.|TRBJ1-1|.
CASSSPGFDHAEAFF
TGTGCCAGCAGCTCCCCCGGGTTTGATCACGCTGAAGCTTTCTTT
>TRBV30|.|TRBJ2-7|.
CAWSSQAHYEQYF
TGTGCCTGGAGTTCACAGGCTCATTACGAGCAGTACTTC
>TRBV15|.|TRBJ1-1|.
CATSRPPGTSEAFF
TGTGCCACCAGCAGACCTCCCGGGACAAGTGAAGCTTTCTTT
>TRBV7-2|.|TRBJ1-1|TRBD1
CASSPRTGGNTEAFF
TGTGCCAGCAGCCCCCGGACAGGGGGAAACACTGAAGCTTTCTTT
>TRBV18|.|TRBJ2-7|.
CASSPSGRPEQYF
TGTGCCAGCTCACCAAGCGGGCGCCCTGAGCAGTACTTC
>TRBV7-6|.|TRBJ2-7|.
CASSSNDRDYEQYF
TGTGCCAGCAGCTCAAATGACAGAGATTACGAGCAGTACTTC
>TRBV13|.|TRBJ2-7|.
CASSARTGVEQYF
TGTGCCAGCAGCGCGAGGACCGGGGTCGAGCAGTACTTC
>TRBV29-1|.|TRBJ1-1|.
CSVEQGSAEAFF
TGCAGCGTTGAACAGGGGAGCGCTGAAGCTTTCTTT
>TRBV3-1/TRBV3-2|few|TRBJ2-1|TRBD2
CASSQDVAGVENVFF
TGTGCCAGCAGCCAAGATGTGGCGGGAGTGGAAAATGTGTTCTTC
>TRBV6-5|.|TRBJ1-1|.
CASSYQGWNTEAFF
TGTGCCAGCAGTTACCAGGGATGGAACACTGAAGCTTTCTTT
>TRBV3-1/TRBV3-2|.|TRBJ2-3|.
CASMVNGIDTQYF
TGTGCCAGCATGGTTAACGGGATAGATACGCAGTATTTT
>TRBV7-9|.|TRBJ1-4|TRBD1
CASSRGQGGEKLFF
TGTGCCAGCAGCCGCGGACAGGGCGGTGAAAAACTGTTTTTT
>TRBV7-3|few|TRBJ2-6|.
CASTPGGGGAGANVLTF
TGTGCCAGCACCCCAGGTGGAGGGGGCGCTGGGGCCAACGTCCTGACTTTC
>TRBV2|.|TRBJ1-5|TRBD1
CASSEVQGVRGNQPQHF
TGTGCCAGCAGTGAAGTACAGGGGGTTCGGGGCAATCAGCCCCAGCATTTT
>TRBV28|.|TRBJ1-1|.
CASSLGQGGEAFF
TGTGCCAGCAGTTTAGGTCAAGGAGGGGAAGCTTTCTTT
>TRBV14|.|TRBJ2-3|TRBD2
CASSQLTSGGVTQYF
TGTGCCAGCAGCCAGTTGACTAGCGGGGGAGTTACGCAGTATTTT
>TRBV12-5|.|TRBJ1-1|TRBD1
CASGLRGGNTEAFF
TGTGCTAGTGGCCTGAGAGGGGGCAACACTGAAGCTTTCTTT
>TRBV4-2|.|TRBJ2-1|.
CASSPPGVEQFF
TGTGCCAGCAGCCCACCGGGGGTTGAGCAGTTCTTC
>TRBV5-1|.|TRBJ2-7|TRBD2
CASSFTSGSVEQYF
TGCGCCAGCAGCTTCACTAGCGGGAGCGTCGAGCAGTACTTC
>TRBV5-1|.|TRBJ2-2|TRBD1
CASRSTGGYTGELFF
TGCGCCAGCAGGTCGACAGGGGGCTACACCGGGGAGCTGTTTTTT
>TRBV7-9|.|TRBJ2-1|TRBD1
CASSLSGQGVNEQFF
TGTGCCAGCAGCTTATCGGGACAGGGGGTCAATGAGCAGTTCTTC
>TRBV6-1|.|TRBJ1-3|.
CASSETAGSITGNTIYF
TGTGCCAGCAGTGAAACGGCAGGGTCAATAACTGGAAACACCATATATTTT
>TRBV5-1|.|TRBJ1-2|.
CASSAEGQNYGYTF
TGCGCCAGCAGCGCAGAAGGACAGAACTATGGCTACACCTTC
>TRBV9|.|TRBJ2-1|.
CASSQYGQQNNEQFF
TGTGCCAGCAGCCAATATGGACAGCAGAACAATGAGCAGTTCTTC
>TRBV4-1|few|TRBJ2-7|.
CASSLYRDGEQYF
TGCGCCAGCAGCCTTTACAGGGATGGCGAGCAGTACTTC
>TRBV5-1|.|TRBJ2-3|TRBD1
CASSPTGANTDTQYF
TGCGCCAGCAGCCCGACAGGGGCGAACACAGATACGCAGTATTTT
>TRBV18|.|TRBJ1-3|.
CASSPVPRDSSPYSGNTIYF
TGTGCCAGCTCACCTGTGCCCCGGGACTCGTCCCCCTACTCTGGAAACACCATATATTTT
>TRBV5-8|.|TRBJ1-5|.
CASSLHNQPQHF
TGTGCCAGCAGCTTGCACAATCAGCCCCAGCATTTT
>TRBV7-2|.|TRBJ1-1|.
CASSLEGSKNTEAFF
TGTGCCAGCAGCTTAGAAGGGAGTAAGAACACTGAAGCTTTCTTT
>TRBV5-1|.|TRBJ1-1|.
CASSRTANTEAFF
TGCGCCAGCAGCAGGACTGCGAACACTGAAGCTTTCTTT
>TRBV3-1/TRBV3-2|once|TRBJ2-7|TRBD2
CASRGLAGGEQYF
TGTGCCAGCAGGGGACTAGCGGGAGGCGAGCAGTACTTC
>TRBV25-1|many|TRBJ1-5|.
CASSAGSSQPQHF
TGTGCCAGCAGTGCCGGGTCAAGTCAGCCCCAGCATTTT
>TRBV7-9|.|TRBJ1-5|TRBD1
CASSLGQGNNQPQHF
TGTGCCAGCAGCTTAGGACAGGGGAACAATCAGCCCCAGCATTTT